One sample yielded the 10 T cell receptor beta chains listed below, sequenced in a study of blood T cell repertoires in COVID-19. TCRdb's copy holds only in-frame clones and misses some; the assay was immunoSEQ multiplex PCR. The profile shows 350,000 to 450,000 clones, over 75% of them singletons. The source material was peripheral blood. The source is a woman aged 55 to 70 with COVID-19, enrolled during active disease.

This rearrangement joins TRBV18 to TRBJ2-1, with 9 bases matching TRBD1. The V segment lost 6 bases and the J segment 2 bases; nucleotides outside the gene matches: 17. This CDR3 contains 19 residues. Germline assignment: CDR1 KGHSH and CDR2 LQKENI. CDR3 residues: CASSPSGTGKSGPYNEQFF. In nucleotides, the CDR3 is TGTGCCAGCTCGCCTTCCGGGACAGGGAAGTCAGGCCCCTACAATGAGCAGTTCTTC. The variable domain in full, with the rest retrieved from reference TRBV18 and TRBJ2-1, is NAGVMQNPRHLVRRRGQEARLRCSPMKGHSHVYWYRQLPEEGLKFMVYLQKENIIDESGMPKERFSAEFPKEGPSILRIQQVVRGDSAAYFCASSPSGTGKSGPYNEQFFGPGTRLTVL.

This clone was seen just once. V usage is TRBV2 and J usage is TRBJ1-6; 10 bases align to TRBD1. Losses at the gene ends were 7 bases for V and 6 bases for J; bases not matched to a gene: 6. CDR1 SNHLY and CDR2 FYNNEI come from the germline V gene. The CDR3 runs to 15 residues. For the CDR3, the DNA is TGTGCCAGCACAAGGGACAGGGGAGTTAATTCACCCCTCCACTTT. It codes for CASTRDRGVNSPLHF.

This rearrangement joins TRBV6-5 to TRBJ1-2; 10 positions agree with TRBD1. J lost 4 bases, V lost 5 bases, and 7 bases had no gene match. The CDR3 runs 15 residues. Germline CDR1 is MNHEY and CDR2 is SVGAGI. CDR3 loop: CASSLSDRGPYGYTF. The CDR3 bases are TGTGCCAGCAGTCTTTCCGACAGGGGGCCCTATGGCTACACCTTC.

CDR3 region: CASSQGGQQETQYF. The CDR3 nucleotides are TGCGCCAGCAGCCAAGGCGGGCAGCAAGAGACCCAGTACTTC. The rearrangement links TRBV4-1 to TRBJ2-5; D may be TRBD2 (5 bases). The germline V and J ends were trimmed by 1 base and 2 bases, with 8 bases remaining between them. Germline-derived CDR1 and CDR2 are MGHRA and YSYEKL. The CDR3 sequence is 14 residues long.

The chain joins TRBV7-9 to TRBJ1-4; no clear D. Germline CDR1 and CDR2: SEHNR and FQNEAQ (reference sequence). The CDR3 totals 13 residues. The germline V and J ends were trimmed by 2 bases and 8 bases, with 9 bases remaining between them. CDR3 DNA sequence: TGTGCCAGCAGCTTAAATACTGTCGAAAAACTGTTTTTT. Its translation is CASSLNTVEKLFF.

In this sample, this clone turned up once. The V gene is TRBV6-4, the J gene TRBJ2-5, with D hard to call. The CDR3 runs to 9 residues. Germline assignment: CDR1 MRHNA and CDR2 SNTAGT. CDR3 in amino acids: CNLQETQYF. CDR3 sequence (DNA): TGTAATCTCCAAGAGACCCAGTACTTC.

This chain uses TRBV5-1 with TRBJ1-4; D ambiguous. Deletions cut 0 bases from V and 13 bases from J, with 13 bases between. The CDR3 has 13 residues. Germline-derived CDR1 and CDR2 are SGHRS and YFSETQ. CDR3 sequence reads: CASSLGPPGGLFF. The CDR3 bases are TGCGCCAGCAGCTTGGGCCCCCCTGGCGGACTGTTTTTT.

The chain has TRBV19 and TRBJ1-5; D possibly corresponds to TRBD1 (5 bases). V was trimmed by 4 bases and J by 4 bases, leaving 17 bases between them. Germline CDR1 and CDR2: LNHDA and SQIVND (reference sequence). This CDR3 has 16 residues. The CDR3, as DNA: TGTGCCAGTAGTACCCGGGGGGGACGGGAAAATCAGCCCCAGCATTTT. Its translation: CASSTRGGRENQPQHF.

J is TRBJ2-3 and V is TRBV9; possible D gene TRBD2, 7 bases. The V and J ends lost 5 bases and 6 bases respectively, with 16 bases between them. Germline-derived CDR1 and CDR2 are SGDLS and YYNGEE. The length of the CDR3 is 14 residues. In DNA form, the CDR3 reads TGTGCCAGCAGTCGGGGGGCCCAGATTGATACGCAGTATTTT. Its translation: CASSRGAQIDTQYF.

The rearrangement links TRBV5-1 to TRBJ2-7; 12 bases are shared with TRBD1. Germline V lookup: CDR1 SGHRS, CDR2 YFSETQ. The CDR3 is 15 residues long. The V gene end was trimmed by 4 bases and the J gene end by 7 bases; junction bases not matched to a gene: 9. DNA for the CDR3: TGCGCCAGCAGCAACCGGGACAGGGGGCATTTGGAGCAGTACTTC. Translation: CASSNRDRGHLEQYF.